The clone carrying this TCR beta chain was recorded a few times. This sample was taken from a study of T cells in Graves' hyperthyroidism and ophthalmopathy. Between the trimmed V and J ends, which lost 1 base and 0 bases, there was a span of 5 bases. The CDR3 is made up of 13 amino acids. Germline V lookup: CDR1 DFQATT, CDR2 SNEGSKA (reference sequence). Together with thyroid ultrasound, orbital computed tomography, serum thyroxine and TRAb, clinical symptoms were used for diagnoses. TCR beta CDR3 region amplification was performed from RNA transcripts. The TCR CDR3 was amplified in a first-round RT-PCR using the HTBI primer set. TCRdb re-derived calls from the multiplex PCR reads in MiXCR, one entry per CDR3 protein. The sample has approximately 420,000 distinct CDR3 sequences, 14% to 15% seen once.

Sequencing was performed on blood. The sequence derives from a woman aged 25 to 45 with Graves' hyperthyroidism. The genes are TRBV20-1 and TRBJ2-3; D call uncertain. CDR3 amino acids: CSARVLSTDTQYF. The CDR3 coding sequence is TGCAGTGCTAGAGTACTGAGCACAGATACGCAGTATTTT.